Listed below are T cell receptor beta chains from one sample, sequenced in a study of blood T cell repertoires in COVID-19. TCRdb's table, derived via immunoSEQ multiplex PCR, lists solely in-frame clones and lacks some. The sample records hundreds of thousands of clones, about 83% being singletons. Sequencing was carried out using PBMCs or T cells enriched from blood (not recorded which). These receptors originate from a woman in her 50s who had recovered from COVID-19. Both conserved end residues are part of each CDR3. The D gene is left open where the match is weak. Size tells how often a clone was seen (once, few, many) or the class of an expanded clone, and some rows leave it out.

size,V,J,D,DNA,CDR3
NA,TRBV2,TRBJ2-5,TRBD1,TGTGCCAGCAGTGATCAGGACAGGCTTAAAAACTTC,CASSDQDRLKNF
NA,TRBV30,TRBJ1-1,NA,TGTGCCTGGAGTCGAGGCCCCGACCAGCCTTTCTTT,CAWSRGPDQPFF
NA,TRBV4-3,TRBJ2-2,NA,TGCGCCAGCAGCCCAGCCCCACCCAGTCTAGAATTAAGGGAGCTGTTTTTT,CASSPAPPSLELRELFF
NA,TRBV6-5,TRBJ2-7,TRBD1,TGTGCCAGCAGCAATCAACAGGGGGCTAGTTACGAGCAGTACTTC,CASSNQQGASYEQYF
once,TRBV6-5,TRBJ1-3,NA,TGTGCCAGCTCGTTATCCGGAAACACCATATATTTT,CASSLSGNTIYF
NA,TRBV18,TRBJ1-2,TRBD1,TGTGCCAGCTCCTCCGGGACAGTGGCTAACTATGGCTACACCTTC,CASSSGTVANYGYTF
NA,TRBV10-3,TRBJ1-4,NA,TGTGCCATCAGTCGGGGGGACGGTAATGAAAAACTGTTTTTT,CAISRGDGNEKLFF
NA,TRBV2,TRBJ1-6,TRBD1,TGTGCCAGCAACTTAGGGGGCGCCCCCCCATCACCCCTCCACTTT,CASNLGGAPPSPLHF
NA,TRBV5-1,TRBJ1-1,NA,TGCGCCAGCAGCTCAGAAGGGAGCACGAACACTGAAGCTTTCTTT,CASSSEGSTNTEAFF
NA,TRBV24-1,TRBJ2-7,NA,TGTGCCACCAGTGGGGGCAATGGCGACTACGAGCAGTACTTC,CATSGGNGDYEQYF
NA,TRBV2,TRBJ1-2,NA,TGTGCCAGCAGTCCGGACAGTAACTATGGCTACACCTTC,CASSPDSNYGYTF
NA,TRBV6-2/TRBV6-3,TRBJ2-3,TRBD2,TGTGCCAGCAGTTACTATTTAGCGGGGGGGCCCACAGATACGCAGTATTTT,CASSYYLAGGPTDTQYF